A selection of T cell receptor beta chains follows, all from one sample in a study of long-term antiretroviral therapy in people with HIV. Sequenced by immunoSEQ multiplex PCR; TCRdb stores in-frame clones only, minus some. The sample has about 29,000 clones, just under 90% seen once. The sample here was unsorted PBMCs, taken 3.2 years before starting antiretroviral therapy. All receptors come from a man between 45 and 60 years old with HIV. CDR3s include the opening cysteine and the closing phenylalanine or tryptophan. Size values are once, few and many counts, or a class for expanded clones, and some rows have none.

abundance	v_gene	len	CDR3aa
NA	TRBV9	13	CASSAQGGYEQYF
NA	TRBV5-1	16	CASSPWTGVGTGELFF
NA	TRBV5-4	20	CASRPGLAGLPGDRTDTQYF
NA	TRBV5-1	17	CASSSPLGAPSGNTIYF
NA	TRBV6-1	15	CASSEWRMGNTEAFF
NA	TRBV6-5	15	CASRDPRHRNTEAFF
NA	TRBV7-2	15	CASSLEPGGNQPQHF
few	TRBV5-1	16	CASSPWGSGRRYEQYF
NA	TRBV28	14	CASSLPRTGDGYTF
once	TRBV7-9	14	CASSLLGVPETQYF
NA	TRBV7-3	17	CASSLMPIGDRGYEQYF
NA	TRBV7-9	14	CASSSTGEGNTIYF
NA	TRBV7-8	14	CASTSTTRGYEQYF
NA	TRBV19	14	CASSFRGRHYEQYF
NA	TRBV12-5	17	CASGLVLTSDRTDTQYF
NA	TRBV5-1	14	CASSLGTVTIGYTF
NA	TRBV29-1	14	CSADPGQGVREQFF
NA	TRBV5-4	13	CASSLWAAYEQYF
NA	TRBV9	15	CASSVGLAAQETQYF